This T cell receptor (beta chain) was identified during a study of OX40 agonist ivuxolimab in advanced cancers. For the study at large: Administration of intravenous ivuxolimab to patients occurred every 2 weeks at 0.01 to 10 mg/kg. Partial responses were seen in three patients, one with hepatocellular carcinoma and two with cutaneous melanoma.

Study observations and caveats: No determination was made of the antigen specificity of the expanded peripheral T cells. Nonresponders included some who also had low normalized T-cell clonal expansion.

The CDR3 runs 13 residues. The germline V gene encodes CDR1 GTSNPN and CDR2 SVGIG (reference sequence). The junction had 2 bases not matched to a gene; V was cut back by 5 bases and J by 5 bases. Measured with immunoSEQ multiplex PCR; TCRdb has only the in-frame clones, and not every one. The sample lists about 35,000 clones; under 85% were seen once. With respect to this clone: The antigen is unknown.

The V gene is TRBV30, the J gene TRBJ2-1; 11 nucleotides align to TRBD1. The sequenced sample was CD4+ or CD8+ T cells sorted from blood, obtained in a trial of the OX40 agonist ivuxolimab. This receptor was obtained from an adult with an advanced solid tumor such as melanoma, head and neck, liver or kidney cancer. The CDR3 nucleotides are TGTGCCTGGCAGGGACAGGGGGACAATGAGCAGTTCTTC. It is translated as CAWQGQGDNEQFF.